The clone carrying this T cell receptor beta chain was counted only a few times. The data were taken from a study of blood T cell repertoires in COVID-19. Overall study: From the United States, Italy and Spain came samples of acute and convalescent COVID-19.

Clones were sequenced by immunoSEQ multiplex PCR, and TCRdb holds only the in-frame ones, with some missing. The sample lists about 180,000 clones; 80% to 90% were seen once. The sample consisted of peripheral blood. This TCR came from a human donor with active or convalescent COVID-19. The donor label of this sample is uncertain.

CDR3 loop: CASSIAGLVNEQYF. The CDR3 coding sequence is TGTGCCAGTAGTATAGCTGGTCTAGTTAACGAGCAGTACTTC. This chain connects TRBV19 to TRBJ2-7; no clear D gene. The CDR3 consists of 14 residues. Germline CDR1 is LNHDA and CDR2 is SQIVND (reference sequence). V was trimmed by 1 base and J by 5 bases, leaving 12 bases between them.